This T cell receptor (beta chain) appears in the sequencing data of a study of CD8+ T cells in alopecia areata. The germline gives CDR1 LGHNA, CDR2 YNFKEQ. Trimming took off 0 bases at V and 0 bases at J, with 9 bases between the two ends. The CDR3 is 16 amino acids. RNA, once extracted, was reverse transcribed into cDNA for use as the sequencing template. Some clones are missing from TCRdb's copy, which holds only in-frame ones; the method was immunoSEQ multiplex PCR. Of around 140,000 clones listed, 51% were seen once; the top ten hold less than 1%. This receptor was identified in a human donor with alopecia areata. The rearrangement joins TRBV4-2 to TRBJ2-1; no definite D call. The starting material was CD4+ T cells sorted from blood, obtained at week 0. The CDR3 nucleotides are TGTGCCAGCAGCCAAGATTGGGCCAGCTCCTACAATGAGCAGTTCTTC. This codes for CASSQDWASSYNEQFF.